The 14 T cell receptor beta chains presented below share a single source sample, sequenced in a study of OX40 agonist ivuxolimab in advanced cancers. Data came from immunoSEQ multiplex PCR; TCRdb stores just in-frame clones and leaves some out. Of approximately 82,000 clones listed, approximately 84% are singletons. The sample consisted of CD4+ or CD8+ T cells sorted from blood, taken in a trial of the OX40 agonist ivuxolimab. The origin of the receptors is an adult with an advanced solid tumor such as melanoma, head and neck, liver or kidney cancer.

In this sample, this clone turned up once. This chain uses TRBV5-6 with TRBJ1-2; 9 nucleotides match TRBD1. Germline-derived CDR1 and CDR2 are SGHDT and YYEEEE. There are 15 residues in the CDR3. V was pared by 1 base and J by 4 bases, with 5 bases of the junction left unmatched. The CDR3 sequence is CASSLRTGEGYGYTF. CDR3 coding DNA: TGTGCCAGCAGCTTGCGGACAGGGGAAGGCTATGGCTACACCTTC.

The chain combines TRBV7-6 with TRBJ2-3; 7 bases map to TRBD2. V was pared by 5 bases and J by 4 bases, with 18 bases of the junction left unmatched. From germline, CDR1 is SGHVS and CDR2 FNYEAQ. The CDR3 is 18 amino acids. CDR3 in amino acids: CASSPKPPTSVFPDTQYF. CDR3 coding DNA: TGTGCCAGCAGCCCAAAACCCCCCACTAGCGTGTTTCCAGATACGCAGTATTTT.

The chain carries TRBV11-2 and TRBJ2-3; 10 bases are shared with TRBD2. Germline V lookup: CDR1 SGHAT, CDR2 FQNNGV. V trimming: 6 bases; J trimming: 6 bases; junction bases outside the gene matches: 15. This CDR3 contains 17 residues. The CDR3 DNA follows: TGTGCCAGCAGTCCAACGGCGAGCGGGAGGGTTCGGGATACGCAGTATTTT. Translation gives CASSPTASGRVRDTQYF.

The chain joins TRBV6-1 to TRBJ2-7; no reliable D call. CDR3 length equals 8 residues. Trimming pared 10 bases from V and 6 bases from J, leaving 4 bases between. CDR1 and CDR2 (germline): MNHNS, SASEGT. In DNA form, the CDR3 reads TGTGCCACGGGCGAGCAGTACTTC. Its translation is CATGEQYF.

This clone was recorded a few times. V is TRBV19 and J is TRBJ2-5; 13 bases agree with TRBD2. Germline CDR1 LNHDA, CDR2 SQIVND (reference sequence). The CDR3 has 16 amino acids. V lost 5 bases, J lost 1 base, and 4 bases stayed unmatched. CDR3 residues: CASSWTSGSPQETQYF. In DNA form, the CDR3 reads TGTGCCAGTAGTTGGACTAGCGGGAGCCCCCAAGAGACCCAGTACTTC.

This clone showed up just a few times. The rearrangement uses TRBV18 and TRBJ2-7; no clear D gene. Germline V CDR1 and CDR2: KGHSH, LQKENI. V lost 3 bases and J lost 0, with 12 bases in between. The CDR3 has 15 amino acids. The DNA of the CDR3 is TGTGCCAGCTCACCCACGGACCGACCCTCCTACGAGCAGTACTTC. Residues: CASSPTDRPSYEQYF.

The V gene is TRBV11-2, the J gene TRBJ2-3; D is uncertain. The length of the CDR3 is 13 residues. V lost 5 bases to trimming and J lost 8 bases, with 14 bases between them. The germline CDR1 and CDR2 sequences are SGHAT and FQNNGV. CDR3 loop: CASSLSGLATQYF. The CDR3 region has the DNA TGTGCCAGCAGCCTTTCGGGTTTGGCTACGCAGTATTTT.

The chain couples TRBV7-9 to TRBJ2-7; TRBD2 agrees at 7 bases. J lost 3 bases, V lost 11 bases, and 22 bases had no gene match. CDR3 length equals 17 residues. Per germline, CDR1 SEHNR and CDR2 FQNEAQ (reference sequence). CDR3 in DNA: TGTGCCGTGGGCGGCGGGAGCGGTGTGGGGGGGTACTACGAGCAGTACTTC. This gives the protein CAVGGGSGVGGYYEQYF.

The table lists this clone with a few counts. The genes are TRBV5-1 and TRBJ1-4; D is unresolved. This CDR3 is 13 amino acids long. Trimming left V 2 bases short and J 8 bases short, with 10 bases between. Germline CDR1 is SGHRS and CDR2 is YFSETQ. CDR3 nucleotides: TGCGCCAGCAGCTTCCCGGGAGAGGAAAAACTGTTTTTT. It translates to CASSFPGEEKLFF.

The chain carries TRBV7-7 and TRBJ2-5, with a weak D call TRBD2 (5 bases). The CDR3 has 13 amino acids. Germline CDR1 reads SSHAT; CDR2 reads FNYEAQ (reference sequence). V was shortened by 5 bases and J by 5 bases, with 12 bases between the two germline ends. CDR3 DNA: TGTGCCAGCAGCCCGGGGAGAGGGGAGACCCAGTACTTC. Its protein is CASSPGRGETQYF.

The genes are TRBV19 and TRBJ1-1; D not certain. The CDR3 is made up of 13 amino acids. The germline V gene encodes CDR1 LNHDA and CDR2 SQIVND (reference sequence). The germline V and J ends were trimmed by 5 bases and 5 bases, with 12 bases remaining between them. The CDR3 sequence is CASSASPGTEAFF. The CDR3 DNA sequence: TGTGCCAGTAGTGCCTCCCCGGGGACTGAAGCTTTCTTT.

This chain connects TRBV19 to TRBJ2-1; no firm D call. The CDR3 consists of 13 residues. CDR1 and CDR2 (germline): LNHDA, SQIVND (reference sequence). The V gene lost 3 bases and the J gene lost 3 bases, with 6 bases spanning the gap. The CDR3 DNA reads TGTGCCAGTAGTATTGTGCACTACAATGAGCAGTTCTTC. It encodes CASSIVHYNEQFF.

In nucleotides, the CDR3 is TGCGCCAGCAGCCAAGAGAATGGCTTTCAGGGGTACAATGAGCAGTTCTTC. This encodes CASSQENGFQGYNEQFF. The genes are TRBV4-3 and TRBJ2-1; D is perhaps TRBD1 (6 bases). The length of the CDR3 is 17 residues. With 0 bases removed from V and 4 bases from J, the gap between germline ends came to 16 bases. Germline V gene lookup returns CDR1 LGHNA and CDR2 YSLEER.

This chain uses TRBV5-4 with TRBJ2-1, with D possibly matching TRBD1 (6 bases). The V and J ends lost 4 bases and 4 bases respectively, with 15 bases between them. This CDR3 region has 15 residues. The germline V gene encodes CDR1 SGHNT and CDR2 YYREEE (reference sequence). In nucleotides, the CDR3 is TGTGCCAGCAGCGCGGCCGGGACACCATACAATGAGCAGTTCTTC. Its translation is CASSAAGTPYNEQFF.